The subject of this entry is one T cell receptor beta chain. Original analysis: Amplification of reference gene primers provided the estimated nucleated cell counts. The repertoire was sequenced with immunoSEQ multiplex PCR; TCRdb's copy has only in-frame clones and lacks some. The V and J calls and clone size come from that table; D and trimming were worked out from the DNA. The table includes 300,000 or so clones, roughly 84% detected once. These data come from a study of blood T cell repertoires in COVID-19. After removal of 4 bases from V and 4 bases from J, the junction contained 11 bases not matched to a gene. The CDR3 is 16 amino acids. The germline V gene has CDR1 MNHEY and CDR2 SMNVEV (reference sequence).

The chain has TRBV27 and TRBJ2-7; 9 nucleotides align to TRBD1. The TCR sequence derives from a man aged 45-60 years with active or convalescent COVID-19. Sequenced input: peripheral blood. The CDR3: CASSSLATGGGYEQYF. CDR3 DNA: TGTGCCAGCAGTTCCCTCGCAACAGGGGGCGGATACGAGCAGTACTTC.